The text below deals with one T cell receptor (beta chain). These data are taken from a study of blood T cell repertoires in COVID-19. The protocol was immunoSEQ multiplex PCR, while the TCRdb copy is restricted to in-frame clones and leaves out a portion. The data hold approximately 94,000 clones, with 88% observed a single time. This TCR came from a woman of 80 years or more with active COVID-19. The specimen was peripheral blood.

The DNA for the CDR3 is TGTGCCAGCTCAGATCGCCGGGACAGAGGACTAGCTGGGGAGACCCAGTACTTC. Protein: CASSDRRDRGLAGETQYF. V is TRBV18 and J is TRBJ2-5; possibly TRBD2 for D (8 bases). This CDR3 is 18 amino acids long. V was cut by 5 bases and J by 5 bases, with 27 bases left in between. Per germline, CDR1 KGHSH and CDR2 LQKENI.